Following are 18 T cell receptor beta chains from one sample sequenced in a study of control samples from healthy donors and cancer patients. Libraries were prepared by immunoSEQ multiplex PCR; TCRdb keeps only in-frame clonotypes and omits some of them. This sample carries 150,000 to 200,000 clones, 70% to 90% of them seen once, and the ten largest clones take 12%. The sequenced sample consisted of blood. These receptors originate from a man aged 25-45 years in good health.

The chain carries TRBV11-2 and TRBJ2-3; a possible D gene is TRBD2 (5 bases). The V end lost 3 bases, the J end lost 2 bases, and 24 bases lay between the germline ends. Germline-derived CDR1 and CDR2 are SGHAT and FQNNGV. CDR3 length: 19 residues. The DNA for the CDR3 is TGTGCCAGCAGCTTCCTTCCCCGAATGGCGAGCGGTCACACAGATACGCAGTATTTT. Encoded protein: CASSFLPRMASGHTDTQYF.

V usage is TRBV7-9 and J usage is TRBJ1-4; unclear D gene. This CDR3 region has 15 residues. CDR1 and CDR2 from the germline V gene are SEHNR and FQNEAQ (reference sequence). V lost 7 bases, J lost 0 bases, and 12 bases lay in between. CDR3 protein: CASTKNLATNEKLFF. CDR3 nucleotide sequence: TGTGCCAGCACCAAGAATCTTGCAACTAATGAAAAACTGTTTTTT. Complete variable domain (other parts from reference TRBV7-9 and TRBJ1-4): DTGVSQNPRHKITKRGQNVTFRCDPISEHNRLYWYRQTLGQGPEFLTYFQNEAQLEKSRLLSDRFSAERPKGSFSTLEIQRTEQGDSAMYLCASTKNLATNEKLFFGSGTQLSVL.

This chain connects TRBV5-4 to TRBJ2-2; 12 bases line up with TRBD2. V lost 4 bases to trimming and J lost 8 bases; unmatched junction nucleotides: 6. The CDR3 spans 15 residues. Germline V CDR1 and CDR2: SGHNT, YYREEE (reference sequence). The CDR3 DNA follows: TGTGCCAGCAGCCCCTCTAGCGGGAGGGATGGGGAGCTGTTTTTT. It specifies CASSPSSGRDGELFF.

This chain uses TRBV30 with TRBJ1-2, with 10 bases that match TRBD1. Germline lookup yields CDR1 GTSNPN and CDR2 SVGIG (reference sequence). The CDR3 is 14 residues long. V was pared by 4 bases and J by 5 bases, with 7 bases of the junction left unmatched. CDR3 nucleotide sequence: TGTGCCTGGAACGTAGGGACAGGGGCTTATGGCTACACCTTC. It is translated as CAWNVGTGAYGYTF. Full variable domain (remainder filled in from reference TRBV30 and TRBJ1-2): SQTIHQWPATLVQPVGSPLSLECTVEGTSNPNLYWYRQAAGRGLQLLFYSVGIGQISSEVPQNLSASRPQDRQFILSSKKLLLSDSGFYLCAWNVGTGAYGYTFGSGTRLTVV.

V and J are TRBV27 and TRBJ1-1; D gene uncertain. This CDR3 region has 14 residues. Germline V gene lookup returns CDR1 MNHEY and CDR2 SMNVEV (reference sequence). The ends were cut back, 0 bases at V and 4 bases at J, with 9 bases in the middle. The CDR3 loop is CASSLSVGGTEAFF. The CDR3 bases are TGTGCCAGCAGTTTATCCGTGGGAGGCACTGAAGCTTTCTTT.

The gene calls are TRBV12-3 or TRBV12-4 and TRBJ1-1; D is perhaps TRBD1 (5 bases). The CDR3 contains 13 residues. The ends were cut back, 9 bases at V and 3 bases at J, with 14 bases in the middle. The CDR3 region is CASSVGTHTEAFF. DNA of the CDR3: TGTGCCAGTTCCGTAGGGACCCACACTGAAGCTTTCTTT.

The CDR3 sequence is CASREGRLLTEAFF. CDR3 bases: TGTGCCAGCCGGGAGGGACGTCTGCTCACTGAAGCTTTCTTT. The chain is built from TRBV2 and TRBJ1-1; possibly TRBD1 for D (5 bases). CDR1 SNHLY and CDR2 FYNNEI come from the germline V gene. The CDR3 is made up of 14 amino acids. V shed 8 bases and J shed 4 bases, with 17 bases lying between them.

V is TRBV7-9 and J is TRBJ2-3; TRBD1 matches at 9 bases. The V gene's germline CDR1 is SEHNR and CDR2 FQNEAQ (reference sequence). The CDR3 consists of 17 residues. With V trimmed by 5 bases and J by 4 bases, 13 bases remained unmatched. CDR3 amino acids: CASSALWTGVLSDTQYF. The CDR3, as DNA: TGTGCCAGCAGCGCCCTATGGACAGGGGTTTTATCAGATACGCAGTATTTT.

This clone was counted a single time. The V and J genes are TRBV4-1 and TRBJ2-2; the match to TRBD2 covers 7 bases. CDR1 is MGHRA, CDR2 YSYEKL, per germline. The CDR3 has 18 residues. The trim removed 3 bases at V and 4 bases at J, leaving 14 bases unmatched. CDR3 region: CASSQRSSATGGTGELFF. The CDR3 coding sequence is TGCGCCAGCAGCCAGCGTAGTAGCGCCACGGGGGGCACCGGGGAGCTGTTTTTT.

The chain has TRBV19 and TRBJ1-5; D ambiguous. The V and J ends lost 2 bases and 7 bases respectively, with 12 bases between them. The CDR3 contains 14 residues. Germline loops: CDR1 LNHDA, CDR2 SQIVND (reference sequence). CDR3 coding DNA: TGTGCCAGTAGTATATCCACGGTTTGGCAGCCCCAGCATTTT. Protein: CASSISTVWQPQHF. Supplemented by reference TRBV19 and TRBJ1-5, the full variable domain reads DGGITQSPKYLFRKEGQNVTLSCEQNLNHDAMYWYRQDPGQGLRLIYYSQIVNDFQKGDIAEGYSVSREKKESFPLTVTSAQKNPTAFYLCASSISTVWQPQHFGDGTRLSIL.

V and J are TRBV18 and TRBJ1-2, with 7 bases that match TRBD1. Per the germline V gene, CDR1 is KGHSH and CDR2 is LQKENI. The CDR3 loop spans 15 amino acids. J gave up 3 bases and V 3 bases, and 7 bases lay outside the gene matches. In DNA, the CDR3 is TGTGCCAGCTCACCGTCCACCGGGACAGACTATGGCTACACCTTC. This codes for CASSPSTGTDYGYTF.

The rearrangement joins TRBV5-5 to TRBJ1-2; D may be TRBD1 (6 bases). The germline V and J ends were trimmed by 4 bases and 6 bases, with 19 bases remaining between them. This CDR3 is built from 15 residues. Germline values: CDR1 SGHKS, CDR2 YYEKEE (reference sequence). Written as DNA, the CDR3 is TGTGCCAGCAGCCGGTGGGACACCGGACGGGATGGCTACACCTTC. Its translation: CASSRWDTGRDGYTF.

The chain combines TRBV11-2 with TRBJ1-1; 8 bases agree with TRBD1. CDR1 SGHAT and CDR2 FQNNGV come from the germline V gene. The CDR3 has 15 amino acids. The trim removed 2 bases at V and 4 bases at J, leaving 6 bases unmatched. CDR3 amino acids: CASSLIDQGATEAFF. The CDR3 bases are TGTGCCAGCAGCTTAATCGATCAGGGGGCCACTGAAGCTTTCTTT.

V is TRBV28 and J is TRBJ1-1, with TRBD1 as a possible D gene (6 bases). Per germline, CDR1 MDHEN and CDR2 SYDVKM. Trimming left V 3 bases short and J 0 bases short, with 8 bases between. CDR3 length: 14 residues. In DNA, the CDR3 is TGTGCCAGCAGTTTCAGGGGCCTGAACACTGAAGCTTTCTTT. It translates to CASSFRGLNTEAFF. Using reference TRBV28 and TRBJ1-1 for the parts outside the CDR3, the full variable domain is DVKVTQSSRYLVKRTGEKVFLECVQDMDHENMFWYRQDPGLGLRLIYFSYDVKMKEKGDIPEGYSVSREKKERFSLILESASTNQTSMYLCASSFRGLNTEAFFGQGTRLTVV.

V usage is TRBV6-5 and J usage is TRBJ1-1, with TRBD1 as a possible D gene (5 bases). Germline assignment: CDR1 MNHEY and CDR2 SVGAGI. V shed 7 bases and J shed 5 bases, with 20 bases lying between them. The length of the CDR3 is 15 residues. The CDR3 protein is CASTDGPLGGTEAFF. The CDR3 region has the DNA TGTGCCAGCACCGATGGTCCTCTGGGGGGAACTGAAGCTTTCTTT.

The chain combines TRBV18 with TRBJ2-5; no clear D gene. Looked up from germline, CDR1 is KGHSH and CDR2 is LQKENI. The CDR3 spans 13 residues. The V gene lost 3 bases and the J gene lost 0 bases, with 5 bases spanning the gap. The chain's CDR3 is CASSPQYQETQYF. DNA of the CDR3: TGTGCCAGCTCACCTCAGTACCAAGAGACCCAGTACTTC.

As regards this clone: The junction departs from germline at one end; a sequencing error may be responsible. The rearrangement uses TRBV9 and TRBJ2-2; TRBD1 might be the D (5 bases). The CDR3 is 13 residues long. Germline V lookup: CDR1 SGDLS, CDR2 YYNGEE. The CDR3 sequence is CATSPGPTGELFF. The CDR3 region has the DNA TGTGCCACCAGCCCAGGGCCCACCGGGGAGCTGTTTTTT.

The chain employs TRBV15 and TRBJ1-1; D unclear. CDR1 LNHNV and CDR2 YYDKDF come from the germline V gene (reference sequence). The CDR3 extends over 14 amino acids. With 3 bases removed from V and 1 base from J, the gap between germline ends came to 9 bases. The CDR3 DNA reads as TGTGCCACCAGCAGCGGACGGTCGAACACTGAAGCTTTCTTT. It specifies CATSSGRSNTEAFF.